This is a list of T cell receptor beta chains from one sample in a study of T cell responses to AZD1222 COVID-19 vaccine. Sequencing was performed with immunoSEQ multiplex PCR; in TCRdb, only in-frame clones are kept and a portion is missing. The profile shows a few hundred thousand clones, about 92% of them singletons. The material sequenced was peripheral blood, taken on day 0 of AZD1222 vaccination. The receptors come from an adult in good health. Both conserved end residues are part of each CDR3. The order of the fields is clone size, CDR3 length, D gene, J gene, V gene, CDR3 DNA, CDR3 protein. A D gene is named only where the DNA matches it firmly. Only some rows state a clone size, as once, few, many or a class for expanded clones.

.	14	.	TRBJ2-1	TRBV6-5	TGTGCCAACACCAGGGATCGGTCCTACAATGAGCAGTTCTTC	CANTRDRSYNEQFF
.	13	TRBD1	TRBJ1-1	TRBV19	TGTGCCAGTAGCGATACAGGGGCAGGTGAAGCTTTCTTT	CASSDTGAGEAFF
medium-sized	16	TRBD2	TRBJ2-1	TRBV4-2	TGTGCCAGCAGCCAAGATGGGGGTAGCGGGAGCGATGAGCAGTTCTTC	CASSQDGGSGSDEQFF
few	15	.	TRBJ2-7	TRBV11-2	TGTGCCAGCAGCTTAGATCCAGGAGGGGTGGCCGAGCAGTACTTC	CASSLDPGGVAEQYF
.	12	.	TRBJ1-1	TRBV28	TGTGCCAGCAAACTCGCCCGGACTGAAGCTTTCTTT	CASKLARTEAFF
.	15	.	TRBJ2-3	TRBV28	TGTGCCAGCAGTATTCCCGGACATCTCCAAGATACGCAGTATTTT	CASSIPGHLQDTQYF
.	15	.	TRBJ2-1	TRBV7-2	TGTGCCAGCAGACCTGGACCTTTAGGCTACAATGAGCAGTTCTTC	CASRPGPLGYNEQFF
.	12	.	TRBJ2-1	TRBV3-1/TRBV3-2	TGTGCCAGCAGCCATACTTACGGTGAGCAGTTCTTC	CASSHTYGEQFF
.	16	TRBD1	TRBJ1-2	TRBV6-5	TGTGCCAGCAGTTCCGGGACAGGGGGCGCGGGCTATGGCTACACCTTC	CASSSGTGGAGYGYTF
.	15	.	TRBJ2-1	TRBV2	TGTGCCAGCAGCGCCGAAGGGGATGCCTACAATGAGCAGTTCTTC	CASSAEGDAYNEQFF
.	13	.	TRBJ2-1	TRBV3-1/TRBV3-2	TGTGCCAGCAGCCCCCTCCAGGGCAATGAGCAGTTCTTC	CASSPLQGNEQFF
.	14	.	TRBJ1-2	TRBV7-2	TGTGCCAGCAGTCACCGCCGAGGGAACTATGGCTACACCTTC	CASSHRRGNYGYTF
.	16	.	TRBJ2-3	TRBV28	TGTGCCAGCAGTCCGCTAATGTGGCTTAGCACAGATACGCAGTATTTT	CASSPLMWLSTDTQYF
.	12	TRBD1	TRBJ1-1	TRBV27	TGTGCCAGCAGTTCGGACAGGGGAACGGCTTTCTTT	CASSSDRGTAFF
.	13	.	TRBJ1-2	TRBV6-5	TGTGCCGGCCGAACAGGGCTGCTTTATGGCTACACCTTC	CAGRTGLLYGYTF
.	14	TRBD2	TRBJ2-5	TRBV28	TGTGCCAGCAGTTTCGGGGGGGGCAAGGAGACCCAGTACTTC	CASSFGGGKETQYF
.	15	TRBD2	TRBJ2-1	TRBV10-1	TGCGCCAAAACTGGGACTAGCGGATCCTACAATGAGCAGTTCTTC	CAKTGTSGSYNEQFF
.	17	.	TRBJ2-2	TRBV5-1	TGCGCCAGCAGCTTGGAGGTCGGAGGGCTGGACACCGGGGAGCTGTTTTTT	CASSLEVGGLDTGELFF
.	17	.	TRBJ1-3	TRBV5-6	TGTGCCAGCAGCTTGCCTTGGGGGGGTAACTCTGGAAACACCATATATTTT	CASSLPWGGNSGNTIYF
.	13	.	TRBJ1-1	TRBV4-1	TGCGCCAGCAGCCAAGTCACCAACACTGAAGCTTTCTTT	CASSQVTNTEAFF
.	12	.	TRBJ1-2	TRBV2	TGTGCCAGCACCAGGACAGACGGGGGCTGCACCTTC	CASTRTDGGCTF
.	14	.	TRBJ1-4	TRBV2	TGTGCCAGCTCTCTGGGGGGTTTTGGTGAAAAACTGTTTTTT	CASSLGGFGEKLFF
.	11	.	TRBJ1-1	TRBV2	TGTGCCAGCCGGGCCCCTGATGAAGCTTTCTTT	CASRAPDEAFF
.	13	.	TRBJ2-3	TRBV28	TGTGCCAGCAGTTTCACGGGAACAGATACGCAGTATTTT	CASSFTGTDTQYF
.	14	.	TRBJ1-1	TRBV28	TGTGCCAGCAGTTTAATACGGATGAACACTGAAGCTTTCTTT	CASSLIRMNTEAFF
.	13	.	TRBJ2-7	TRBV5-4	TGTGCCAGCAGATCCGCAGACAACTACGAGCAGTACTTC	CASRSADNYEQYF
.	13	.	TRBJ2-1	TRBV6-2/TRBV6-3	TGTGCCAGCAGTTTCGGGCTTAAGAATGAGCAGTTCTTC	CASSFGLKNEQFF
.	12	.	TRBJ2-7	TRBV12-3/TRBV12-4	TGTGCCAGCAGTTTCACGGAGGACGAGCAGTACTTC	CASSFTEDEQYF
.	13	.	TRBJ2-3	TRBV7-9	TGTGCCAGCAGCTTAACCTCCGAAGATACGCAGTATTTT	CASSLTSEDTQYF
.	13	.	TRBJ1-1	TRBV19	TGTGCCAGTAGTCCCCCAAGAAACACTGAAGCTTTCTTT	CASSPPRNTEAFF
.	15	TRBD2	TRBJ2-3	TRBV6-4	TGTGCCAGCAGTGATGGGACTAGCGGCAGTAGAACGCAGTATTTT	CASSDGTSGSRTQYF
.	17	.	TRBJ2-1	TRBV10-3	TGTGCCAGCAGACTAGAAGGGGGCGTCTTCTCCTACAATGAGCAGTTCTTC	CASRLEGGVFSYNEQFF
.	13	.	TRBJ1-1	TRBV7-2	TGTGCCAGCAGCTTAATCGTGGGTGGTGAAGCTTTCTTT	CASSLIVGGEAFF
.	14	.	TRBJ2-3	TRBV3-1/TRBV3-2	TGTGCCAGCAGCCCCACGTATACCACAGATACGCAGTATTTT	CASSPTYTTDTQYF
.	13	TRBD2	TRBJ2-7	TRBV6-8	TGTGCCACCAATAGCGGGGGGAACGGCGAGCAGTACTTC	CATNSGGNGEQYF
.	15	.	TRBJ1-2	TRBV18	TGTGCCAGCTCACCAGACGGGGGGGCAAACTATGGCTACACCTTC	CASSPDGGANYGYTF
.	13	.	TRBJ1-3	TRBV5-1	TGCGCCAGCAGCTTAGACATCCCGAACACCATATATTTT	CASSLDIPNTIYF
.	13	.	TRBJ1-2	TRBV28	TGTGCCAGCCGCTGGGGGGGAGGGTATGGCTACACCTTC	CASRWGGGYGYTF
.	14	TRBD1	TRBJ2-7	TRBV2	TGTGCCAGCAGGGTCCGGGGACAGGACTACGAGCAGTACTTC	CASRVRGQDYEQYF
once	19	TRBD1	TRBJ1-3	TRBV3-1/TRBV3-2	TGTGCCAGCAGCCCCATCTTACCGGGACAGGGGCCCTCTGGAAACACCATATATTTT	CASSPILPGQGPSGNTIYF
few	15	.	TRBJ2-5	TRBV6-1	TGTGCCAGCAGTGAAGGGGCCGGGCATCCCGAGACCCAGTACTTC	CASSEGAGHPETQYF
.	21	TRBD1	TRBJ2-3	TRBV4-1	TGCGCCAGCAGCCAAGATATAGTGTTTGTAACGGGGACAGGTTCCACAGATACGCAGTATTTT	CASSQDIVFVTGTGSTDTQYF
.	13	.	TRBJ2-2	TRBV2	TGTGCCAGCAGTGAAGCGCGCACCGGGGAGCTGTTTTTT	CASSEARTGELFF
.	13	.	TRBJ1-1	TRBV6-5	TGTGCCAGCAGGGGCACAGGGAACACTGAAGCTTTCTTT	CASRGTGNTEAFF
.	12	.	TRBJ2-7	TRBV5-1	TGCGCCAGCAGCTTGTCTGGCTACGAGCAGTACTTC	CASSLSGYEQYF
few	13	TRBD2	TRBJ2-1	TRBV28	TGTGCCAGCAGTTTTTCGCTAGCGGGAGGCCCAATCTTC	CASSFSLAGGPIF
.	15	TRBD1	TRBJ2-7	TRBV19	TGTGCCAGTAGTAGGGGACAGTCCCCAATCTACGAGCAGTACTTC	CASSRGQSPIYEQYF
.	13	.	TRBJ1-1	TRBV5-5	TGTGCCAGCAGCTTTTATCTTTGGGGCCAAGCTTTCTTT	CASSFYLWGQAFF
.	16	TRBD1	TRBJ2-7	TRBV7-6	TGTGCCAGCAGCTTCCGCACGGGACAGGGTCCCTACGAGCAGTACTTC	CASSFRTGQGPYEQYF
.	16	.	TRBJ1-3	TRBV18	TGTGCCAGCTCCCGCCTCCAGGACACCTCTGGAAACACCATATATTTT	CASSRLQDTSGNTIYF
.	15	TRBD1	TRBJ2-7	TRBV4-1	TGCGCCAGCAGCCAGCAGGGGGCCGGAGTCTACGAGCAGTACTTC	CASSQQGAGVYEQYF
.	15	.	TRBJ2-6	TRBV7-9	TGTGCCAGCAGCTTAGGAGGCTCTGGGGCCAACGTCCTGACTTTC	CASSLGGSGANVLTF
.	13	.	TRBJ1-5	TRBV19	TGTGCCAGTAGTATTGGTCGTGAGTCGCCCCAGCATTTT	CASSIGRESPQHF
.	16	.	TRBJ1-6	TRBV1	TGCACCAGCAGCCAAGCTTGGGGGACCTATAATTCACCCCTCCACTTT	CTSSQAWGTYNSPLHF
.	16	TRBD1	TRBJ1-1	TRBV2	TGTGCCAGCAGCCGACGGACAGGCTACATGAACACTGAAGCTTTCTTT	CASSRRTGYMNTEAFF
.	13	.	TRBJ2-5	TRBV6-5	TGTGCCAGCAGTTACTCGAATGGGGGGACCCAGTACTTC	CASSYSNGGTQYF
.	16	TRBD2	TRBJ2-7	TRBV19	TGTGCCAGTAGTATCTGGGGACTAGCGGACTCCTACGAGCAGTACTTC	CASSIWGLADSYEQYF